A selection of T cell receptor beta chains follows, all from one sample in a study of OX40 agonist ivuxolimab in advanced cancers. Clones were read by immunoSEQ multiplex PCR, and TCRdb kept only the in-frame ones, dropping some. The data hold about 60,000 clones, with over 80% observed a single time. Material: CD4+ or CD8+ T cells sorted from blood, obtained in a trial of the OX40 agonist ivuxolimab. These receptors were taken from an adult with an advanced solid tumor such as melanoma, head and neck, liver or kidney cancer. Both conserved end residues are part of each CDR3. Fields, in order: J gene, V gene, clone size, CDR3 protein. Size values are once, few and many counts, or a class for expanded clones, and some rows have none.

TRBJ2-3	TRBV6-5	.	CASCSGRRDPQYF
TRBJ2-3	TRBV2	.	CARGDQIRDTQYF
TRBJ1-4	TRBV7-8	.	CASSLGGVGEKLFF
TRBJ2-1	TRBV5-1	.	CASSAGGSYNEQFF
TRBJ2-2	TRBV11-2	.	CASSLGNFRAGELFF
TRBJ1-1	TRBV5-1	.	CASSLLSENTEAFF
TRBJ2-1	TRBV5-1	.	CASSLEGLAHEQFF
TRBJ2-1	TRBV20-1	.	CSASSTVEQFF
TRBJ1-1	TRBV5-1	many	CASSAGTGGVNTEAFF
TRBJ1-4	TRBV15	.	CATSRGGTRGRDEKLFF
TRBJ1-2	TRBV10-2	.	CASSENRGANYGYTF
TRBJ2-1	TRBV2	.	CASKPRDRGGYNEQFF
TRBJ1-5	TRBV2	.	CASSEALGINQPQHF
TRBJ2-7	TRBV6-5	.	CASSYGRGRSEQYF
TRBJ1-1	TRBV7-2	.	CASSPDTRTEAFF
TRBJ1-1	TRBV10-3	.	CASSPEFRHPVTFF
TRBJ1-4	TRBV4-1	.	CASSQGLQAREKLFF
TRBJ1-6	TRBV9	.	CASSVRVGTPLHF
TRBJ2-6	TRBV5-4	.	CASSPGVQIGANVLTF
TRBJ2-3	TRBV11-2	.	CASSLTGGGDTQYF
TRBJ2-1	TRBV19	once	CASTPGSARGNEQFF
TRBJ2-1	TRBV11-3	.	CASSHDTNFYNEQFF
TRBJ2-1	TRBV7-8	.	CASSLKRTTSYNEQFF
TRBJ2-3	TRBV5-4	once	CASSSGLAGFTDTQYF
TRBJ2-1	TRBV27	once	CASSFSGQAYNEQFF
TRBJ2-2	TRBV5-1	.	CASSAPTGVGTGELFF
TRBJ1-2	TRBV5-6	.	CASGGMANYGYTF
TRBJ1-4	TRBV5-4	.	CASSSRGTSNEKLFF
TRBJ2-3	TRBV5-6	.	CASSLTSGSTDTQYF